Reported below is one T cell receptor (beta chain). These data belong to a study of blood T cell repertoires in COVID-19. Study-level background: The origin of the acute and convalescent COVID-19 samples was the United States, Italy and Spain.

Original analysis: The authors estimated nucleated cell counts from reference gene primer amplification. Repertoires were generated with immunoSEQ multiplex PCR, while TCRdb's copy carries only in-frame clones and drops some. V and J calls and clone size are given by that table; D and trimming were obtained from the DNA. The sample has about 150,000 clones, about 82% seen once. Individuals drawn from 20 to 25 US areas were roughly 18 to 100 years old. Recovery among Cohort 3 donors was established by two negative PCRs, clearance, or symptom resolution. V was pared by 4 bases and J by 0 bases, with 10 bases between. This CDR3 region has 14 residues. CDR1 and CDR2 (germline): GTSNPN, SVGIG (reference sequence).

The gene calls are TRBV30 and TRBJ1-5; D perhaps matches TRBD1 (5 bases). The receptor's source is a woman between 35 and 50 years old who had recovered from COVID-19. Source material: PBMCs or T cells enriched from blood (not recorded which). This CDR3 is CAWTADSSNQPQHF. In DNA, the CDR3 is TGTGCCTGGACTGCCGACAGTAGCAATCAGCCCCAGCATTTT.